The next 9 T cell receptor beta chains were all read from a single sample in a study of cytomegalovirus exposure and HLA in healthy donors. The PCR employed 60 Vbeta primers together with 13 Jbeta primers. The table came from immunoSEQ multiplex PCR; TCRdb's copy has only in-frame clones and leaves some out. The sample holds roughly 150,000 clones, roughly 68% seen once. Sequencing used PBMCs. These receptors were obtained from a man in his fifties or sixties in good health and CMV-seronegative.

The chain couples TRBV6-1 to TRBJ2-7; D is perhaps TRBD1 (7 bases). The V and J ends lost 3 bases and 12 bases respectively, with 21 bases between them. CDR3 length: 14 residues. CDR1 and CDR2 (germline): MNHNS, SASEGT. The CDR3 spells CASSEGRDSQAGYF. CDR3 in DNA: TGTGCCAGCAGTGAGGGCCGGGACAGTCAAGCGGGGTACTTC.

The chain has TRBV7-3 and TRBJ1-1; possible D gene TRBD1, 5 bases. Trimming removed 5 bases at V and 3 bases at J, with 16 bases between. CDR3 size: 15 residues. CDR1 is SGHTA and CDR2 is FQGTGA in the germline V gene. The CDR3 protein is CASSPTDRGDTEAFF. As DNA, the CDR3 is TGTGCCAGCAGCCCCACGGACCGGGGGGACACTGAAGCTTTCTTT.

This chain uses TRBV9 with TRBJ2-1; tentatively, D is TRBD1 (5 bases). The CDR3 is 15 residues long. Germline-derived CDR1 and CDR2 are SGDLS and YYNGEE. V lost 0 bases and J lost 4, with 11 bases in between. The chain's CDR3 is CASSVERGQYNEQFF. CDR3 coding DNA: TGTGCCAGCAGCGTAGAAAGGGGTCAGTACAATGAGCAGTTCTTC. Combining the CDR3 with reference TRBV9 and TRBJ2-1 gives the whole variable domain DSGVTQTPKHLITATGQRVTLRCSPRSGDLSVYWYQQSLDQGLQFLIQYYNGEERAKGNILERFSAQQFPDLHSELNLSSLELGDSALYFCASSVERGQYNEQFFGPGTRLTVL.

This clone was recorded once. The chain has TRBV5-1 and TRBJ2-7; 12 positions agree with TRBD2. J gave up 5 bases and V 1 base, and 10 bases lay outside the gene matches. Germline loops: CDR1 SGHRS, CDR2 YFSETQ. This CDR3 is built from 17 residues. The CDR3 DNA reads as TGCGCCAGCAGCTTGCGTACGAGACTAGCGGGAGACCACGAGCAGTACTTC. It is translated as CASSLRTRLAGDHEQYF.

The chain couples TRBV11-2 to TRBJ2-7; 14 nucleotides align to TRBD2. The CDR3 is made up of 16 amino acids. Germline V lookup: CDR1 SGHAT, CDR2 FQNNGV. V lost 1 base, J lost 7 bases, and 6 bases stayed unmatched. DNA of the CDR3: TGTGCCAGCAGCTTAGCCGGGACTAGCGGGAGTCGGGAGCAGTACTTC. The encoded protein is CASSLAGTSGSREQYF.

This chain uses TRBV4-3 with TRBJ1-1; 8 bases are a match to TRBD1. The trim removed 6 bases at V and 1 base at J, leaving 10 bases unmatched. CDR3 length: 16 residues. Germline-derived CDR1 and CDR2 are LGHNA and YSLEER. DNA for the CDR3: TGCGCCAGCAGTCCGGTGGGGGACAGGAGGAACACTGAAGCTTTCTTT. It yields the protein CASSPVGDRRNTEAFF.

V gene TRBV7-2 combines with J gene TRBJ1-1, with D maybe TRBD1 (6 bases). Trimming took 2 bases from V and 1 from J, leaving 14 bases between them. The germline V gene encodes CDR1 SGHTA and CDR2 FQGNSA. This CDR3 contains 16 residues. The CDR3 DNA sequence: TGTGCCAGCAGCTTAACGCGACAGGTGACGAACACTGAAGCTTTCTTT. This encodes CASSLTRQVTNTEAFF.

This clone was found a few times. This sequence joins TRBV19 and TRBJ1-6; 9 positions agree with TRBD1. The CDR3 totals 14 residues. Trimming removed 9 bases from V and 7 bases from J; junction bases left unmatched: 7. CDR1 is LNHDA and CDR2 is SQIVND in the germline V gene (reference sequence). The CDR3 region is CASGDREVNSPLHF. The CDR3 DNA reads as TGTGCCAGCGGGGACAGGGAAGTGAATTCACCCCTCCACTTT.

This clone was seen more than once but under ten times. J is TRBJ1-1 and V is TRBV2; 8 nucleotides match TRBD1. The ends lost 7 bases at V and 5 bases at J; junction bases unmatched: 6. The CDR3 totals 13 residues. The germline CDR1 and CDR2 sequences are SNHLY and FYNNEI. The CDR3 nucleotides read TGTGCCAGCAAAAGGCAGGGGGCAACTGAAGCTTTCTTT. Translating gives CASKRQGATEAFF.